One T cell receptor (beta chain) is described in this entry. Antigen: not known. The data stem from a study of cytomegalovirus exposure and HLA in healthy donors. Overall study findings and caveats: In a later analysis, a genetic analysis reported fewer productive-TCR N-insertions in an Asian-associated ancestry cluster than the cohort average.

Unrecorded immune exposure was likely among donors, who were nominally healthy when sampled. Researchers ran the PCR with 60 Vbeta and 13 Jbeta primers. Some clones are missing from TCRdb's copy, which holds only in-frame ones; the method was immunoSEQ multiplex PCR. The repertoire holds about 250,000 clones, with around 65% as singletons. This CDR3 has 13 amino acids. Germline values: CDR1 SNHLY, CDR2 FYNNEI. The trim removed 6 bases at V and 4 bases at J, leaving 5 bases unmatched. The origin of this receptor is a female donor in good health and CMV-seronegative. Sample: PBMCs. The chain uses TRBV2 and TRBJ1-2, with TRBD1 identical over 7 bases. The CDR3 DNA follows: TGTGCCAGCAGAGGGGGACAGATCTATGGCTACACCTTC. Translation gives CASRGGQIYGYTF. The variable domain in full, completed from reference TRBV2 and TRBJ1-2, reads EPEVTQTPSHQVTQMGQEVILRCVPISNHLYFYWYRQILGQKVEFLVSFYNNEISEKSEIFDDQFSVERPDGSNFTLKIRSTKLEDSAMYFCASRGGQIYGYTFGSGTRLTVV.